The rows below give T cell receptor beta chains drawn from one sample of a study of cytomegalovirus exposure and HLA in healthy donors. Clones were read by immunoSEQ multiplex PCR, and TCRdb kept only the in-frame ones, dropping some. The sample shows roughly 160,000 clones, roughly 80% of them seen only once. Sequencing input: PBMCs. These receptors came from a middle-aged woman in good health and CMV-seropositive. Both conserved end residues are part of each CDR3. Fields, in order: J gene, V gene, D gene, clone size, CDR3 DNA, CDR3 protein. A D gene is named only where the DNA matches it firmly. Clone size, where shown, is once, few, many, or a class for clones that have expanded.

j_call: TRBJ2-1; v_call: TRBV27; d_call: TRBD1; clone_size: .; cdr3_nt: TGTGCCAGCAGCCGACCGGGACAGGGGTCAGATGAGCAGTTCTTC; cdr3_aa: CASSRPGQGSDEQFF
j_call: TRBJ2-5; v_call: TRBV20-1; d_call: .; clone_size: once; cdr3_nt: TGCAGTGCCTTTGGAGAAGAGACCCAGTACTTC; cdr3_aa: CSAFGEETQYF
j_call: TRBJ2-3; v_call: TRBV5-1; d_call: TRBD2; clone_size: .; cdr3_nt: TGCGCCAGCAGCCCCGGGACTAGCGGGCCTGGTACGCAGTATTTT; cdr3_aa: CASSPGTSGPGTQYF
j_call: TRBJ2-7; v_call: TRBV7-9; d_call: TRBD2; clone_size: .; cdr3_nt: TGTGCCAGCAGCACCACTAGCGGGAGTTACGAGCAGTACTTC; cdr3_aa: CASSTTSGSYEQYF
j_call: TRBJ1-2; v_call: TRBV28; d_call: .; clone_size: once; cdr3_nt: TGTGCCAGCAGGCCCCAGGCAGACTATGGCTACACCTTC; cdr3_aa: CASRPQADYGYTF
j_call: TRBJ1-4; v_call: TRBV7-2; d_call: .; clone_size: few; cdr3_nt: TGTGCCAGCAGCTTAAAAAGGGGCGAAAAACTGTTTTTT; cdr3_aa: CASSLKRGEKLFF
j_call: TRBJ2-7; v_call: TRBV28; d_call: TRBD2; clone_size: .; cdr3_nt: TGTGCCGGGCGGACTAGCGGGATGTACGAGCAGTACTTC; cdr3_aa: CAGRTSGMYEQYF
j_call: TRBJ2-7; v_call: TRBV11-2; d_call: TRBD2; clone_size: few; cdr3_nt: TGTGCCAGCAGCTTAGATTCGGGACTAGACTACGAGCAGTACTTC; cdr3_aa: CASSLDSGLDYEQYF
j_call: TRBJ2-2; v_call: TRBV6-1; d_call: .; clone_size: .; cdr3_nt: TGTGCCAGCAGTGAAAGCAGGGCCAGCGGGGAGCTGTTTTTT; cdr3_aa: CASSESRASGELFF
j_call: TRBJ2-4; v_call: TRBV19; d_call: .; clone_size: .; cdr3_nt: TGTGCCAGTAGTATAGATTTGGGTCACGGGGTCGGCAAAAACATTCAGTACTTC; cdr3_aa: CASSIDLGHGVGKNIQYF
j_call: TRBJ1-1; v_call: TRBV7-8; d_call: .; clone_size: .; cdr3_nt: TGTGCCAGCAGCCGGGAATTAATGAACACTGAAGCTTTCTTT; cdr3_aa: CASSRELMNTEAFF
j_call: TRBJ2-7; v_call: TRBV5-1; d_call: .; clone_size: .; cdr3_nt: TGCGCCAGCAGCAGGGACACAGTCTCTACCTACGAGCAGTACTTC; cdr3_aa: CASSRDTVSTYEQYF
j_call: TRBJ2-1; v_call: TRBV9; d_call: TRBD2; clone_size: once; cdr3_nt: TGTGCCAGCAGCGGGACTAGCGGGAGGCCTAATGAGCAGTTCTTC; cdr3_aa: CASSGTSGRPNEQFF
j_call: TRBJ1-5; v_call: TRBV6-6; d_call: TRBD1; clone_size: .; cdr3_nt: TGTGCCAGCAGCTCAACAGGGGGACGTCAGCCCCAGCATTTT; cdr3_aa: CASSSTGGRQPQHF
j_call: TRBJ2-7; v_call: TRBV6-1; d_call: TRBD2; clone_size: .; cdr3_nt: TGTGCCGGTTTCGGGACTAGCGGGACTAAGCAGTACTTC; cdr3_aa: CAGFGTSGTKQYF
j_call: TRBJ1-1; v_call: TRBV18; d_call: .; clone_size: .; cdr3_nt: TGTGCCAGCTCACCATCAGGGTTAGACACTGAAGCTTTCTTT; cdr3_aa: CASSPSGLDTEAFF
j_call: TRBJ2-7; v_call: TRBV6-5; d_call: .; clone_size: few; cdr3_nt: TGTGCCAGCAGTTACTCGGGGGGAAACGAGCAGTACTTC; cdr3_aa: CASSYSGGNEQYF
j_call: TRBJ1-2; v_call: TRBV28; d_call: TRBD1; clone_size: .; cdr3_nt: TGTGCCAGCAGTTTCCCCCCCGGGACAGGGGGCTTACCTAACTATGGCTACACCTTC; cdr3_aa: CASSFPPGTGGLPNYGYTF
j_call: TRBJ2-1; v_call: TRBV27; d_call: .; clone_size: .; cdr3_nt: TGTGCCAGCGGGACACCCTTCTCCTACAATGAGCAGTTCTTC; cdr3_aa: CASGTPFSYNEQFF
j_call: TRBJ2-7; v_call: TRBV19; d_call: TRBD1; clone_size: once; cdr3_nt: TGTGCCAGTAGTAGAGGACAGGGGCTTGGCGACGAGCAGTACTTC; cdr3_aa: CASSRGQGLGDEQYF
j_call: TRBJ1-1; v_call: TRBV28; d_call: TRBD1; clone_size: once; cdr3_nt: TGTGCCAGCAGTCAAACAGGGGGCGGGGCTTTCTTT; cdr3_aa: CASSQTGGGAFF
j_call: TRBJ1-1; v_call: TRBV5-1; d_call: TRBD1; clone_size: few; cdr3_nt: TGCGCCAGCAGTCTTAGGCAGGGGGACACTGAAGCTTTCTTT; cdr3_aa: CASSLRQGDTEAFF
j_call: TRBJ2-5; v_call: TRBV29-1; d_call: .; clone_size: few; cdr3_nt: TGCAGCGCTGATGGACAGCTAGAAGAGACCCAGTACTTC; cdr3_aa: CSADGQLEETQYF
j_call: TRBJ2-3; v_call: TRBV7-2; d_call: .; clone_size: .; cdr3_nt: TGTGCCAGCAGCTTAGCACAGGGCCCAGATACGCAGTATTTT; cdr3_aa: CASSLAQGPDTQYF
j_call: TRBJ2-1; v_call: TRBV18; d_call: .; clone_size: .; cdr3_nt: TGTGCCAGCTCACCACTAGCGCGATCCTACAATGAGCAGTTCTTC; cdr3_aa: CASSPLARSYNEQFF
j_call: TRBJ1-1; v_call: TRBV19; d_call: TRBD1; clone_size: .; cdr3_nt: TGTGCCAGTAGTTCCGGGACAGAAAACACTGAAGCTTTCTTT; cdr3_aa: CASSSGTENTEAFF
j_call: TRBJ1-1; v_call: TRBV21-1; d_call: .; clone_size: .; cdr3_nt: TGTGCCAGCATCGGACAGGGGGGGAGGAACACTGAAGCTTTCTTT; cdr3_aa: CASIGQGGRNTEAFF
j_call: TRBJ2-7; v_call: TRBV4-2; d_call: TRBD2; clone_size: once; cdr3_nt: TGTGCCAGCAGCCAACCGGGACTAGCGGGGCAATCCTACGAGCAGTACTTC; cdr3_aa: CASSQPGLAGQSYEQYF